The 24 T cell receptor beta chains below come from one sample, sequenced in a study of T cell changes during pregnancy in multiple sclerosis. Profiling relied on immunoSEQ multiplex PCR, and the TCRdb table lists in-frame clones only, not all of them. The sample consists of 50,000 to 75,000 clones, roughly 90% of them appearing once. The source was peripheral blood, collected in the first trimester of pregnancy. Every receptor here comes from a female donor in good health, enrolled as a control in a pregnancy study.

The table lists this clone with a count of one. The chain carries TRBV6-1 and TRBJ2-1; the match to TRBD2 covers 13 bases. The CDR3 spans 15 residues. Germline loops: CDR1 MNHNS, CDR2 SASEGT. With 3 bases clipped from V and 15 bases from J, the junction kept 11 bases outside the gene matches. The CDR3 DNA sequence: TGTGCCAGCAGTGAGGGACTAGCGGGGCTGGCAAGGCGGTTCTTC. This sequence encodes CASSEGLAGLARRFF.

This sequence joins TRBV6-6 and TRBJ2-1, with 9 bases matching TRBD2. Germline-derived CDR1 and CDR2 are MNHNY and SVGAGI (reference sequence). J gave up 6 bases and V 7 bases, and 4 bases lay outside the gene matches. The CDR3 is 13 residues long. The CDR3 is CASKAGGINEQFF. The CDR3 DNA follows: TGTGCCAGCAAAGCGGGGGGAATCAATGAGCAGTTCTTC.

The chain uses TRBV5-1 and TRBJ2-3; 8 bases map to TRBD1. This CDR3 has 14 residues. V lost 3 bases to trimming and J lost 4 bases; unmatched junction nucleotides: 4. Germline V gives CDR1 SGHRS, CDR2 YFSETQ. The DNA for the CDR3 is TGCGCCAGCAGCTCAGGGGGCAGCGCAGATACGCAGTATTTT. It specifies CASSSGGSADTQYF.

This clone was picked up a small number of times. In DNA, the CDR3 is TGCGCCAGCAGCAATGCAGGGTATGGCTACACCTTC. It is translated as CASSNAGYGYTF. The chain recombines TRBV4-3 with TRBJ1-2; a possible D gene is TRBD1 (5 bases). The CDR3 runs to 12 residues. Trimming pared 5 bases from V and 5 bases from J, leaving 9 bases between. Germline CDR1 and CDR2: LGHNA and YSLEER.

The CDR3 protein is CASSTPEWIEQYF. CDR3 bases: TGCGCCAGCAGCACTCCGGAGTGGATTGAGCAGTACTTC. The gene calls are TRBV5-1 and TRBJ2-7; D remains unclear. The CDR3 is 13 residues long. Germline CDR1 and CDR2: SGHRS and YFSETQ. V lost 4 bases and J 7 bases, leaving 15 bases between the germline ends.

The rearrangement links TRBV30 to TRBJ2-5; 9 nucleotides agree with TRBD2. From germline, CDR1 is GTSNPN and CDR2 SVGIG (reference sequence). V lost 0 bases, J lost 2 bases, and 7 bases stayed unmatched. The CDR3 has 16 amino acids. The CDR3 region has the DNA TGTGCCTGGAGTGTACTCGGCGGGGGGGGGCAAGAGACCCAGTACTTC. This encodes CAWSVLGGGGQETQYF.

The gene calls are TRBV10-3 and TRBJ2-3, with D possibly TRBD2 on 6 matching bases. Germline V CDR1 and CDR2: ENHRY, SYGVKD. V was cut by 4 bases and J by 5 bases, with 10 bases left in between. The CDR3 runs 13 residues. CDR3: CAISVSGEDTQYF. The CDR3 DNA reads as TGTGCCATCAGTGTATCGGGGGAAGATACGCAGTATTTT.

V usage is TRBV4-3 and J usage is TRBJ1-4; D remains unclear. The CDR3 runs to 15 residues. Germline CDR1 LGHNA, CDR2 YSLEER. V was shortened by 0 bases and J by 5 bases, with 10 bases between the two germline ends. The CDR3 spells CASSQDAGKNEKLFF. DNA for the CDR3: TGCGCCAGCAGCCAAGATGCCGGGAAGAATGAAAAACTGTTTTTT.

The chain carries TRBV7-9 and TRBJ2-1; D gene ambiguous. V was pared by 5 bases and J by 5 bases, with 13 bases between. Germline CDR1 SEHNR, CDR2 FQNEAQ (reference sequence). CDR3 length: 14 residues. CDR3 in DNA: TGTGCCAGCAGCCCGGTAAACCGTAACAATGAGCAGTTCTTC. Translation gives CASSPVNRNNEQFF.

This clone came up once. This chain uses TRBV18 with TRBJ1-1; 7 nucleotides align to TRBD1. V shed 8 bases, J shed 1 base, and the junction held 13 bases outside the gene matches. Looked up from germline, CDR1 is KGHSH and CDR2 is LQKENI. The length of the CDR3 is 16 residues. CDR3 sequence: CASRSGTARGNTEAFF. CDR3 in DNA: TGTGCCAGCAGATCCGGGACAGCGAGAGGGAACACTGAAGCTTTCTTT.

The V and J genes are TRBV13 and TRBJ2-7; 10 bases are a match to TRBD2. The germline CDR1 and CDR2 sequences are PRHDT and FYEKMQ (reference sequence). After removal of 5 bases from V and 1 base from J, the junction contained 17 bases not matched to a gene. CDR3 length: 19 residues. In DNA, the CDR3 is TGTGCCAGCAGCCCCGATGGTGGGAGGGGACTAGCGCCATCCTACGAGCAGTACTTC. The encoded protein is CASSPDGGRGLAPSYEQYF.

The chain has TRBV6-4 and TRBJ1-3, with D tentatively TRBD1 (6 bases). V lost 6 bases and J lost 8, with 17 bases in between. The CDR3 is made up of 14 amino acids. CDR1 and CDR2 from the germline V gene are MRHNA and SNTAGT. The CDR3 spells CASSSQGVTHTIYF. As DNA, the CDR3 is TGTGCCAGCAGCTCACAGGGAGTAACACACACCATATATTTT.

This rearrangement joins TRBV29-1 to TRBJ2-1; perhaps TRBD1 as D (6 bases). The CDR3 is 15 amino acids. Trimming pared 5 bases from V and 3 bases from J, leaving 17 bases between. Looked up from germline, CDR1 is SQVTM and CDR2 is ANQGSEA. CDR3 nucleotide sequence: TGCAGCGTTACCAGAGGGGGTTACTTCTACAATGAGCAGTTCTTC. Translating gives CSVTRGGYFYNEQFF.

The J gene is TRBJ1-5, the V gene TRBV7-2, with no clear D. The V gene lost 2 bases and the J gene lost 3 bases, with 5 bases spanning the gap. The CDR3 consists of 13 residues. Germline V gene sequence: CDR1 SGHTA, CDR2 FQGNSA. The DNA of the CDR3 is TGTGCCAGCAGCTTACAGGACAATCAGCCCCAGCATTTT. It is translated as CASSLQDNQPQHF.

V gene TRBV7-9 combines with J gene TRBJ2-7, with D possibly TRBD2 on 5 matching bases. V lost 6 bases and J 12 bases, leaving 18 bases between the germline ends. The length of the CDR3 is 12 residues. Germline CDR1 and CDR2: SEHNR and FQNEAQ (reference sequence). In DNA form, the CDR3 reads TGTGCCAGCAGACGTGAGGAGGCGCGAGCGTACTTC. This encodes CASRREEARAYF. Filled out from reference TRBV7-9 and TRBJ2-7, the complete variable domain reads DTGVSQNPRHKITKRGQNVTFRCDPISEHNRLYWYRQTLGQGPEFLTYFQNEAQLEKSRLLSDRFSAERPKGSFSTLEIQRTEQGDSAMYLCASRREEARAYFGPGTRLTVT.

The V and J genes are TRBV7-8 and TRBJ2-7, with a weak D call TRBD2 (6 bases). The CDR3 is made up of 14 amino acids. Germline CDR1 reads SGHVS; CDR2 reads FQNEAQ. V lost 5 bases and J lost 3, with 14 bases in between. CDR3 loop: CASSAGTGDYEQYF. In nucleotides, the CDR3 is TGTGCCAGCAGCGCGGGGACTGGGGACTACGAGCAGTACTTC.

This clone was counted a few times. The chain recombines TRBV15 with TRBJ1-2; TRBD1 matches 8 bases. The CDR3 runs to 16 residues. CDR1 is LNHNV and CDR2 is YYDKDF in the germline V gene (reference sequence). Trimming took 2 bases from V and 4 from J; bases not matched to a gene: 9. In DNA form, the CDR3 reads TGTGCCACCAGCAGAAGTCTGACAGGGGTGAGCTATGGCTACACCTTC. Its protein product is CATSRSLTGVSYGYTF.

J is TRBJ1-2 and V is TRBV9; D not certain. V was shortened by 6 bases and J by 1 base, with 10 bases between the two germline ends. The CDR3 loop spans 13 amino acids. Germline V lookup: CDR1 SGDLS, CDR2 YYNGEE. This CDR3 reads CASNNRFNYGYTF. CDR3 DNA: TGTGCCAGCAATAATAGATTTAACTATGGCTACACCTTC.

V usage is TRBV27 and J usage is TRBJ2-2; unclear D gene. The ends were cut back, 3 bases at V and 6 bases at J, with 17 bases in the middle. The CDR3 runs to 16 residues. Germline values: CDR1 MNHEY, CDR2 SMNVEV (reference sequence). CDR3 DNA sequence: TGTGCCAGCAGTTTGACGATGGTTGGTGCGGCCGGGGAGCTGTTTTTT. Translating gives CASSLTMVGAAGELFF.

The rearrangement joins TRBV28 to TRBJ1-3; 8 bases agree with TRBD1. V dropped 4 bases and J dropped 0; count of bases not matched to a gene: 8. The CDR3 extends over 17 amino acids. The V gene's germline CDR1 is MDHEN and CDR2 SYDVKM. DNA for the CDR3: TGTGCCAGCAGTTATCCTGGACAGGGCCACTCTGGAAACACCATATATTTT. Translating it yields CASSYPGQGHSGNTIYF.

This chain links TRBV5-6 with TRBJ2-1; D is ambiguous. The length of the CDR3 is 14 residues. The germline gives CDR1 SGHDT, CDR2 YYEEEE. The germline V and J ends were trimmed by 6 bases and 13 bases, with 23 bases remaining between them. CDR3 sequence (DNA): TGTGCCAGCATCCCCCCCCCACGGTTTAATCAACAGTTCTTC. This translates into CASIPPPRFNQQFF.

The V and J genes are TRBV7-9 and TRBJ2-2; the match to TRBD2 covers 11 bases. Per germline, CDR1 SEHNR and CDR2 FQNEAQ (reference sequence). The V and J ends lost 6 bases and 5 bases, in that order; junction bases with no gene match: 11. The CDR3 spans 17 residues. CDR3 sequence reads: CASSTDPGLAVTGELFF. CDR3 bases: TGTGCCAGCAGTACAGATCCGGGACTAGCGGTTACCGGGGAGCTGTTTTTT.

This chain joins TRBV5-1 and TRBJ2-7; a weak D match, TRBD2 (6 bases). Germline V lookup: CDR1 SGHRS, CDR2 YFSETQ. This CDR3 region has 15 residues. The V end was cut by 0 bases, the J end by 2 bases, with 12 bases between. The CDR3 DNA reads TGCGCCAGCAGCTTGGGCGGGGTTAACCCCTACGAGCAGTACTTC. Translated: CASSLGGVNPYEQYF.

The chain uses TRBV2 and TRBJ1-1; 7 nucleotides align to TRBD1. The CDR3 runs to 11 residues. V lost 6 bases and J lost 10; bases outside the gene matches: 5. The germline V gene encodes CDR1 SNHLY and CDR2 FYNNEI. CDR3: CASSDRVRAFF. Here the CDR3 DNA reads TGTGCCAGCAGCGACAGGGTGCGAGCTTTCTTT. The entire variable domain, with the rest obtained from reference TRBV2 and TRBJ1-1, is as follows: EPEVTQTPSHQVTQMGQEVILRCVPISNHLYFYWYRQILGQKVEFLVSFYNNEISEKSEIFDDQFSVERPDGSNFTLKIRSTKLEDSAMYFCASSDRVRAFFGQGTRLTVV.